A single T cell receptor beta chain is shown here with its context. Its antigen is still unknown. No base qualities exist here, and no much larger clone lies one base off it. These data come from a study of CD8+CD57+ T cells in acquired aplastic anemia (dated by TCRdb to the late 2010s). Some background on the complete study: On average, sorted CD4+ and CD8+ cells yielded roughly 3.4 ug of extracted DNA, with a range of roughly 0.18 to 27.4 ug. Mean read counts for healthy donor samples were some 10 million for CD4+ cells and about 12 million for CD8+ cells.

Results and caveats for the whole study, not just this receptor: No significant difference in CD8+ Simpson's diversity was found between patients and healthy controls (P=0.060). Around 27 CD8+ CDR3 sequences were found to be shared between patients and controls, but these sequences appeared to be highly expressed in patients and within the immunodominant clones of the patients.

Trimming removed 4 bases from V and 6 bases from J; the gene matches leave 6 bases unexplained. The germline V gene specifies ENHRY as CDR1 and SYGVKD as CDR2. The CDR3 covers 14 residues, taking in both the cysteine and the phenylalanine. The CDR3 DNA has 42 bases and is translated from base 1. Genomic DNA served as template for TCR beta VDJ combination and CDR3 sequence profiling. An Illumina HiSeq 2000 was the platform used for TCR repertoire sequencing. The authors processed their data as follows. TRBV/TRBJ rearrangement plots, CDR3 size and DJ length profiles, and Simpson's diversity index were used to assess repertoires. The immunodominant clone was defined as the most abundant DNA sequence in deep sequencing data. CDR3 amino acid sequences were checked for sharing between subjects and were compared against published repertoires and the VDJdb database. TCRdb handled the public reads itself, with Q25 trimming in fastp and clone calling in MiXCR, and kept productive beta chains. Every entry covers one CDR3 protein and lists the most common genes and DNA from its rows. It is TCRdb's table, rather than the study itself, that gives the V and J calls and clone size. The sample includes roughly 170,000 distinct CDR3 sequences, with 50% to 75% observed a single time. Roughly 42% of the sample is in the top ten clones.

In this study, sorted CD4+ and CD8+ T cells from the blood of healthy subjects and of severe aplastic anemia patients had their TCR repertoires deep-sequenced. Ficoll-Paque density gradient centrifugation was used to isolate peripheral blood mononuclear cells. Before DNA extraction, CD4+ and CD8+ T cells were sorted with FACS or magnetic beads. The rearranged segments are TRBV10-3 and TRBJ2-1; TRBD2 fits 7 bases in the junction. Sequences were obtained from sorted CD4+, CD8+, or CD8+CD57+ T cells (not recorded which) from PBMCs. The sequence came from a human donor in good health. The sequenced DNA is TGTGCCATCAGTGGTCGGGGGGACTCCAATGAGCAGTTCTTC. This encodes CAISGRGDSNEQFF.